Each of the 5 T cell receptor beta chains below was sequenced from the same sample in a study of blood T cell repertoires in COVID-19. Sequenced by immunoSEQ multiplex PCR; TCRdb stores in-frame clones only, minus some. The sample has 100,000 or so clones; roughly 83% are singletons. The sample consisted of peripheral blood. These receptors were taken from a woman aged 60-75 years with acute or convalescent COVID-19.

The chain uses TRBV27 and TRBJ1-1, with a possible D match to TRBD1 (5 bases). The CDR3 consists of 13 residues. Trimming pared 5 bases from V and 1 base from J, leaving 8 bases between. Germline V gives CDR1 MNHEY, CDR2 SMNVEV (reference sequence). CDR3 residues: CASSKQANTEAFF. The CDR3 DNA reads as TGTGCCAGCAGTAAACAGGCGAACACTGAAGCTTTCTTT.

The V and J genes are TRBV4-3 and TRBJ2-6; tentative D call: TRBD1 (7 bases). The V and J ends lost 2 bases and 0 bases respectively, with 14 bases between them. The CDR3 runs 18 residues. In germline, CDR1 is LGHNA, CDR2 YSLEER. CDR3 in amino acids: CASSQTHRGGSGANVLTF. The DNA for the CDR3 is TGCGCCAGCAGCCAAACTCACAGGGGAGGCTCTGGGGCCAACGTCCTGACTTTC.

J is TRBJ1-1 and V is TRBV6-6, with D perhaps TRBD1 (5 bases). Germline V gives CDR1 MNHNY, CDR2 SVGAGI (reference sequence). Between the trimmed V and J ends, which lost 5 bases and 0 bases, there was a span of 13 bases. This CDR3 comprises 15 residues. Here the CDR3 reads CASSHDGGMNTEAFF. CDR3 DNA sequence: TGTGCCAGCAGTCACGACGGGGGTATGAACACTGAAGCTTTCTTT.

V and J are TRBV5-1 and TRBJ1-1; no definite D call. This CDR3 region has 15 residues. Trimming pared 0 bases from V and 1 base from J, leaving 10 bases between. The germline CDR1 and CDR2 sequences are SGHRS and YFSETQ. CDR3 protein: CASSLGASGNTEAFF. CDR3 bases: TGCGCCAGCAGCTTGGGGGCCTCAGGGAACACTGAAGCTTTCTTT.

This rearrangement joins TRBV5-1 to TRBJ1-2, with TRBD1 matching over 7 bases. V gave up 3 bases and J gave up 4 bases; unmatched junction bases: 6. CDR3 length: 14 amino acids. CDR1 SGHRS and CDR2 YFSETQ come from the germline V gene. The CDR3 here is CASSSGQMGYGYTF. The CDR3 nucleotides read TGCGCCAGCAGCTCGGGACAGATGGGCTATGGCTACACCTTC.